These 2 T cell receptor beta chains were sequenced from one sample in a study of T-cell reconstitution after alpha-beta-depleted transplantation in children. The TCRbeta library incorporated unique molecular identifiers. TCRdb redid the calling of the PCR reads with MiXCR, one entry per CDR3 protein. Seen here are about 97,000 distinct CDR3 sequences, 6% to 9% observed once, and the top ten hold over 15%. The sample was PBMCs, taken before TCRalphabeta/CD19-depleted stem cell transplant. These receptors were obtained from a boy aged 2 to 10 with acute lymphoblastic leukemia, due to receive a stem cell transplant.

This clonotype has more than one count but fewer than ten. The chain employs TRBV7-9 and TRBJ1-2; D perhaps matches TRBD1 (6 bases). Trimming left V 4 bases short and J 4 bases short, with 19 bases between. Germline values: CDR1 SEHNR, CDR2 FQNEAQ (reference sequence). The CDR3 has 16 residues. The CDR3 DNA reads TGTGCCAGCAGCTCCTCCCGGGACAAGAGCAGCTATGGCTACACCTTC. This codes for CASSSSRDKSSYGYTF.

The chain carries TRBV6-4 and TRBJ2-2; 7 positions match TRBD1. This CDR3 contains 15 residues. Unmatched junction bases numbered 8, after V lost 6 bases and J lost 4 bases. Germline V gene data show CDR1 as MRHNA and CDR2 as SNTAGT. The CDR3 DNA follows: TGTGCCAGCAGCCGTACAGGGGACGGCACCGGGGAGCTGTTTTTT. Its protein is CASSRTGDGTGELFF.